This TCR beta chain was retrieved from a study of T cells in Graves' hyperthyroidism and ophthalmopathy. RNA transcripts provided the source from which TCR beta CDR3 regions were amplified. An initial round of RT-PCR targeting the TCR CDR3 relied on the HTBI primer set. TCRdb independently ran MiXCR on the multiplex PCR reads; one entry per CDR3 protein. The sample lists some 570,000 distinct CDR3 sequences; 14% were seen once. This clonotype was seen only once. Its antigen remains unknown. Study-level findings and limits: A model of 13 V-J pairs discriminated ophthalmopathy from stable hyperthyroidism. Ophthalmopathy prediction by the model preceded onset by a median about 6 months.

Specimen: blood. The source of this sequence is a woman between 18 and 29 years old with Graves' ophthalmopathy.

The DNA of the CDR3 is TGTGCCAGCAGCCCCAACTCAGGGGAGCCCCAGCATTTT. It codes for CASSPNSGEPQHF. V is TRBV5-5 and J is TRBJ1-5, with D perhaps TRBD1 (6 bases). Germline-derived CDR1 and CDR2 are SGHKS and YYEKEE (reference sequence). The CDR3 covers 13 residues. The V end was cut by 4 bases, the J end by 8 bases, with 13 bases between.